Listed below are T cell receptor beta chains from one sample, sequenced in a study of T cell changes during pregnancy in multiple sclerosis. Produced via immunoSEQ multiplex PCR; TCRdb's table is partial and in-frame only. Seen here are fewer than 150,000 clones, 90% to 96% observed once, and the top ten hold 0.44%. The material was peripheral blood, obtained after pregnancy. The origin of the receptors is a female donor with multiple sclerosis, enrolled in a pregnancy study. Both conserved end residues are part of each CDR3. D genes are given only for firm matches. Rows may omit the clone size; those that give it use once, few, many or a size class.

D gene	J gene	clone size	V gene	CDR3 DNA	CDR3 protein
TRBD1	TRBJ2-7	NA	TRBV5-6	TGTGCCAGCAGCTTGGCTGGACAGGGCAGCTCCTACGAGCAGTACTTC	CASSLAGQGSSYEQYF
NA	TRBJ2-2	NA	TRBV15	TGTGCCACCAGCAAGACTAACTGGGACACCGGGGAGCTGTTTTTT	CATSKTNWDTGELFF
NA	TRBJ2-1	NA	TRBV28	TGTGCCAGCAGTCCTTTAGTAGCGCCATACAATGAGCAGTTCTTC	CASSPLVAPYNEQFF
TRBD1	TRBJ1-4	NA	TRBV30	TGTGCCTGGAGGGGGACAGGGAACGGAAAACTGTTTTTT	CAWRGTGNGKLFF
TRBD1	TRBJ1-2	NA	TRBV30	TGTGCCCGGAGGGTTATCGGTGGACAGGGGGCCTATGGCTACACCTTC	CARRVIGGQGAYGYTF
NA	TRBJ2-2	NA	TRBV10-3	TGTGCCATCGCGGCAGGGGGGAGGAAGGCCGGGGAGCTGTTTTTT	CAIAAGGRKAGELFF
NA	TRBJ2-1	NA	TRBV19	TGTGCCAGTAGTATTTCCCCCCTTAATGAGCAGTTCTTC	CASSISPLNEQFF
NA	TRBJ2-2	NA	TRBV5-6	TGTGCCAGCAGTTCCCAGGGGCACACCGGGGAGCTGTTTTTT	CASSSQGHTGELFF
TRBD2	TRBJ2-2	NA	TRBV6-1	TGTGCCAGCAGTGGGCTAGCGGGAGGGCATACCGGGGAGCTGTTTTTT	CASSGLAGGHTGELFF
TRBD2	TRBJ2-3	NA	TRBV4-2	TGTGCCAGCAGCGTCTCTAGCGGGCTCACAGATACGCAGTATTTT	CASSVSSGLTDTQYF
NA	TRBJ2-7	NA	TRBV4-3	TGCGCCAGCAGCCAAACCCAGGGAGGTACCTACGAGCAGTACTTC	CASSQTQGGTYEQYF
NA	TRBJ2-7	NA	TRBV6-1	TGTGCCAGCACCCCTCGGGCGGGTTCCTACGAGCAGTACTTC	CASTPRAGSYEQYF
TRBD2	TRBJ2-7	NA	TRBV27	TGTGCCAGCAGTCACCCCGGACTAGCTCGGGGTTGGGAGGCCTACGAGCAGTACTTC	CASSHPGLARGWEAYEQYF
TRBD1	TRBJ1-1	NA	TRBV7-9	TGTGCCAGCAGCCTAGGGGGCTCGATAGTAGCTTTCTTT	CASSLGGSIVAFF
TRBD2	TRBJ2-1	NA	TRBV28	TGTGCCAGCAGTCCCCCGATAGCGGGAGGGGCCAATGAGCAGTTCTTC	CASSPPIAGGANEQFF
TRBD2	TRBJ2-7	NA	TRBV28	TGTGCCAGCAGTTTAACCCTGACTAGCGGGACCGTCTTCTCCTACGAGCAGTACTTC	CASSLTLTSGTVFSYEQYF
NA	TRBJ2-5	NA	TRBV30	TGTGCCTGGGGAAACAGGGGAGGCCAAGAGACCCAGTACTTC	CAWGNRGGQETQYF
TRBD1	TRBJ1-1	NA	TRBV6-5	TGTGCCAGCAGTACCCGCGGGACAGGGGGCTCTGAAGCTTTCTTT	CASSTRGTGGSEAFF
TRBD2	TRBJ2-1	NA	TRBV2	TGTGCCAGCCGGCGGGGGGGGCCGACGACCTCCTACAATGAGCAGTTCTTC	CASRRGGPTTSYNEQFF
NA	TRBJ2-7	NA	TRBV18	TGTGCCAGCTCACCCCGACGGACGGGGTACGAGCAGTACTTC	CASSPRRTGYEQYF
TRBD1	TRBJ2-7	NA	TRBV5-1	TGCGCCAGCAGCACACTTACGCGGACAGGGGGCTCCTACGAGCAGTACTTC	CASSTLTRTGGSYEQYF
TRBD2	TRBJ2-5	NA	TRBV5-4	TGTGCCAGCAGCCTACTAGCGGGAGAAGAGACCCAGTACTTC	CASSLLAGEETQYF
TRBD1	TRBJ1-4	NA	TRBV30	TGTGCCTGGGGGGACAGGGCCCGTAATGAAAAACTGTTTTTT	CAWGDRARNEKLFF
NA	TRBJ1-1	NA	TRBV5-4	TGTGCCAGCAGCCTCCGGGGTCCTTCGGTTGAAGAAGCTTTCTTT	CASSLRGPSVEEAFF
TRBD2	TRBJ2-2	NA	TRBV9	TGTGCCAGCAGCCCCGGTCGAGCGGGAGGGTTGGACACCGGGGAGCTGTTTTTT	CASSPGRAGGLDTGELFF
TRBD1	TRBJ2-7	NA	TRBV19	TGTGCCAGTAGTCCGGAAGACAGGGAAACCTACGAGCAGTACTTC	CASSPEDRETYEQYF
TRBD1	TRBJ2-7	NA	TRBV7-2	TGTGCCAGCAGCCTTGGGACAGGGGTTTTGAACGAGCAGTACTTC	CASSLGTGVLNEQYF
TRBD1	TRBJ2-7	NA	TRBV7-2	TGTGCCAGCAGCTTGCCGACAGGGGTACTATACGAGCAGTACTTC	CASSLPTGVLYEQYF
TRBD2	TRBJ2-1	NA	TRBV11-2	TGTGCCAGCAGCCCCCGGACTAGCTTGAGCTCCTACAATGAGCAGTTCTTC	CASSPRTSLSSYNEQFF
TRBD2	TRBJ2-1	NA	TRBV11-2	TGTGCCAGCAGCTTAGCGGCTCGACTAGCGAGTATCTACAATGAGCAGTTCTTC	CASSLAARLASIYNEQFF
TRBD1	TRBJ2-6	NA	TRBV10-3	TGTGCCATCAGGGAACCCGGGACAGGGGAAGCTGGGGCCAACGTCCTGACTTTC	CAIREPGTGEAGANVLTF
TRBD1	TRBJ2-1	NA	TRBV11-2	TGTGCCAGCAGCCCACGACAGGGGATTTCCTCCTACAATGAGCAGTTCTTC	CASSPRQGISSYNEQFF
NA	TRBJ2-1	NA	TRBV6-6	TGTGCCACCTCCACTGATAAGCGGGCTCCGTTCTTC	CATSTDKRAPFF
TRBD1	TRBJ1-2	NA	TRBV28	TGTGCCAGCAGTTCAGGGGGCTACAACTATGGCTACACCTTC	CASSSGGYNYGYTF
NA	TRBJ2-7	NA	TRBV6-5	TGTGCCAGCCGGAGGGGGGGGAGGCACGAGCAGTACTTC	CASRRGGRHEQYF
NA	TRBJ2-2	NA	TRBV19	TGTGCCAGTAGCCTCCCGCGGGGGGAGCTGTTTTTT	CASSLPRGELFF
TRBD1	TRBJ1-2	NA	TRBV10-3	TGTGCCATCAGTGGGCCCCGGGACAGGGGGCGAGGCTATGGCTACACCTTC	CAISGPRDRGRGYGYTF
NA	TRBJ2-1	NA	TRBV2	TGTGCCAGTAAAGGGGCTTACTCCTACAATGAGCAGTTCTTC	CASKGAYSYNEQFF
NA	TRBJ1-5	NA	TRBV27	TGTGCCAGCAGTTTGGGACTTGATCAGCCCCAGCATTTT	CASSLGLDQPQHF
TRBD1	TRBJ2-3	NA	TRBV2	TGTGCCAGCCGGGACAGTTACACAGATACGCAGTATTTT	CASRDSYTDTQYF
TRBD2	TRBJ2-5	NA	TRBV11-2	TGTGCCAGCAGCTTAGATACAGCGGGAGTAAAGACCCAGTACTTC	CASSLDTAGVKTQYF
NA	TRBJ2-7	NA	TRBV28	TGTGCCAGCAGTTCTCAGTTCCGCTCCTACGAGCAGTACTTC	CASSSQFRSYEQYF
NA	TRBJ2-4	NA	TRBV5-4	TGTGCCAGCAGCTTCGCGGGCCGGGACATTCAGTACTTC	CASSFAGRDIQYF
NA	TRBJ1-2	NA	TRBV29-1	TGCAGCGTTACGGCGGGGGGAACGAACTATGGCTACACCTTC	CSVTAGGTNYGYTF
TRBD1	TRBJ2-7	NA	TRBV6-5	TGTGCCAGCAGTTGGGGACAGGGTTCGGTACAGTACTTC	CASSWGQGSVQYF
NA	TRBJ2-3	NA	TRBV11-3	TGTGCCAGCAGCTTAGATCTAGGCACAGATACGCAGTATTTT	CASSLDLGTDTQYF
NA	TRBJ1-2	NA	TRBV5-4	TGTGCCAGCAGCTTAAGTCAGGGAGGTGGCTACACCTTC	CASSLSQGGGYTF
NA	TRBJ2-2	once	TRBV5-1	TGCGCCAGCAGCCCGGCAGGGGTGACCGGGGAGCTGTTTTTT	CASSPAGVTGELFF
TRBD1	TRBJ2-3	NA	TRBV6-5	TGTGCCAGCAGGAAGCTACAGGGGGCCACAGATACGCAGTATTTT	CASRKLQGATDTQYF
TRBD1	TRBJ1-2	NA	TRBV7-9	TGTGCCAGCAGCTTAACGGCAGGGGGCTCCTACTATGGCTACACCTTC	CASSLTAGGSYYGYTF
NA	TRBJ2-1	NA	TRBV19	TGTGCCAGTATTAGGGGTTTTGAGCAGTTCTTC	CASIRGFEQFF
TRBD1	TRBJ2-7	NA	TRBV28	TGTGCCAGCAGTTTTTTGGGACAGGGTAGCGACGAGCAGTACTTC	CASSFLGQGSDEQYF
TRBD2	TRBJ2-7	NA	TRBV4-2	TGTGCCAGCAGCCAAGACCCCCTAATGAGAGGGAGGGCCGACGAGCAGTACTTC	CASSQDPLMRGRADEQYF